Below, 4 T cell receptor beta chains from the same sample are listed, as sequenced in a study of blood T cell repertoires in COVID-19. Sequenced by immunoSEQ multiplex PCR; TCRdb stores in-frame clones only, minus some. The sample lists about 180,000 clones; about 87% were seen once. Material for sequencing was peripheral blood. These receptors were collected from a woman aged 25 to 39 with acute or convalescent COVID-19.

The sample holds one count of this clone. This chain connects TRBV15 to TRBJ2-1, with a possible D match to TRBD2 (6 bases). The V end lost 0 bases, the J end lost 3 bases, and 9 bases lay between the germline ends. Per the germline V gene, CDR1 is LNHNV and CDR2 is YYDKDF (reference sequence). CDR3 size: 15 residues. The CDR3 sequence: CATSRDPGLYNEQFF. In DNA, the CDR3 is TGTGCCACCAGCAGAGATCCGGGACTCTACAATGAGCAGTTCTTC.

The CDR3: CASMLGGGASIGGQYF. DNA of the CDR3: TGTGCCAGCATGCTGGGGGGAGGAGCTTCAATTGGGGGGCAGTACTTC. This chain uses TRBV6-6 with TRBJ2-7; perhaps TRBD2 as D (6 bases). Germline V CDR1 and CDR2: MNHNY, SVGAGI (reference sequence). The CDR3 consists of 16 residues. The ends were cut back, 7 bases at V and 9 bases at J, with 28 bases in the middle.

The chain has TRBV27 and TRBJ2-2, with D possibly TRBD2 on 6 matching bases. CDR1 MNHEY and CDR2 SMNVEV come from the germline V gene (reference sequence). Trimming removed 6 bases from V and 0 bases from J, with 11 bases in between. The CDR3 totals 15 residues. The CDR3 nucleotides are TGTGCCAGCAGGCCCCCGGGGGCGAACACCGGGGAGCTGTTTTTT. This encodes CASRPPGANTGELFF.

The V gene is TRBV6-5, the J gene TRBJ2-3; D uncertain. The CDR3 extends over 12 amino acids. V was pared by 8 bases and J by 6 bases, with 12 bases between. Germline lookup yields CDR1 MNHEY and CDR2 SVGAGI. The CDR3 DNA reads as TGTGCCAGCTGGAGTCGTAGGGATACGCAGTATTTT. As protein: CASWSRRDTQYF.